The next 27 T cell receptor beta chains were all read from a single sample in a study of lymphopenia after photon versus proton radiotherapy (dated by TCRdb to between 2019 and 2020). Library construction relied on the immunoSEQ multiplex PCR assay. Imported from immuneACCESS, the table was reduced by TCRdb to in-frame sequences with V and J called. These copies leave out some clones; in studies compared against another copy, an unresolved V gene accounts for under half, and the cause of the remainder is not known. The sample yields 15,000 to 20,000 clones; about 83% were counted once. Clones ranked in the top ten supply around 3% of the sample. The specimen comprised peripheral blood, sampled from a patient treated with photon-based radiotherapy. The receptors were gathered from a woman in her fifties or sixties with pancreatic cancer.

The chain uses TRBV29-1 and TRBJ2-3; TRBD1 matches at 9 bases. J gave up 1 base and V 3 bases, and 14 bases lay outside the gene matches. This CDR3 has 18 amino acids. The germline V gene encodes CDR1 SQVTM and CDR2 ANQGSEA. CDR3 DNA: TGCAGCGTTGACCTCTCCGGGACAGGGTTAGGGGGCACAGATACGCAGTATTTT. Amino acid sequence: CSVDLSGTGLGGTDTQYF.

Note on this clone: One end of the junction fails to match germline, which may point to a read error. This chain connects TRBV7-8 to TRBJ2-2; 8 nucleotides match TRBD1. Looked up from germline, CDR1 is SGHVS and CDR2 is FQNEAQ. This CDR3 is built from 15 residues. This chain's CDR3 is CASNLRTGTPGELFF. CDR3 in DNA: TGTGCCAGCAACTTAAGGACAGGGACCCCCGGGGAGCTGTTTTTT.

The chain has TRBV21-1 and TRBJ2-1; TRBD1 is the table's D call, not checked against the DNA. TRBV21-1 is reported as a pseudogene. This CDR3 is 15 amino acids long. The CDR3 here is CARPPGTVDYNEQFF. CDR3 sequence (DNA): TGTGCCAGGCCCCCAGGGACAGTGGATTACAATGAGCAGTTCTTC.

V usage is TRBV4-1 and J usage is TRBJ1-4, with TRBD1 identical over 9 bases. Losses at the gene ends were 4 bases for V and 2 bases for J; bases not matched to a gene: 5. The length of the CDR3 is 16 residues. In germline, CDR1 is MGHRA, CDR2 YSYEKL. CDR3 protein: CASSPTDRGTNEKLFF. For the CDR3, the DNA is TGCGCCAGCAGCCCTACTGACAGGGGGACTAATGAAAAACTGTTTTTT.

The chain carries TRBV5-6 and TRBJ2-7; 11 positions match TRBD2. CDR1 and CDR2 (germline): SGHDT, YYEEEE. CDR3 length: 16 amino acids. The J segment lost 3 bases and the V segment lost 0 bases, leaving 5 bases of the junction unmatched. Here the CDR3 DNA reads TGTGCCAGCAGCTTGGAGGGGACTAGCGGACGCTACGAGCAGTACTTC. This sequence encodes CASSLEGTSGRYEQYF.

The rearrangement joins TRBV15 to TRBJ2-1; 7 bases are shared with TRBD1. This CDR3 spans 17 amino acids. Trimming at V came to 0 bases and at J to 2 bases, leaving 7 bases not matched to a gene. Germline assignment: CDR1 LNHNV and CDR2 YYDKDF (reference sequence). CDR3 region: CATSREEGQPTYNEQFF. CDR3 DNA sequence: TGTGCCACCAGCAGAGAAGAGGGACAGCCTACCTACAATGAGCAGTTCTTC.

The rearrangement links TRBV4-3 to TRBJ2-7; 10 nucleotides match TRBD2. This CDR3 has 15 amino acids. The germline V gene has CDR1 LGHNA and CDR2 YSLEER. V trimming: 0 bases; J trimming: 4 bases; junction bases outside the gene matches: 3. The CDR3 DNA follows: TGCGCCAGCAGCCAAGATCTAGCGGGAGTTTACGAGCAGTACTTC. Amino acid sequence: CASSQDLAGVYEQYF.

This chain uses TRBV30 with TRBJ2-2; 9 bases align to TRBD1. From germline, CDR1 is GTSNPN and CDR2 SVGIG (reference sequence). The CDR3 has 14 residues. Trimming removed 5 bases from V and 6 bases from J; junction bases left unmatched: 7. Written as DNA, the CDR3 is TGTGCCTGGTCGGGACAGGGAGGCTCCGGGGAGCTGTTTTTT. It specifies CAWSGQGGSGELFF.

This clone was recorded a few times. The rearrangement joins TRBV30 to TRBJ1-1; no clear D. Trimming removed 4 bases from V and 0 bases from J, with 9 bases in between. The CDR3 is 13 amino acids. The germline V gene encodes CDR1 GTSNPN and CDR2 SVGIG (reference sequence). The CDR3 loop reads CAWTPGLNTEAFF. The CDR3 DNA sequence: TGTGCCTGGACTCCCGGTCTGAACACTGAAGCTTTCTTT. The full variable domain, rest sourced from reference TRBV30 and TRBJ1-1, is SQTIHQWPATLVQPVGSPLSLECTVEGTSNPNLYWYRQAAGRGLQLLFYSVGIGQISSEVPQNLSASRPQDRQFILSSKKLLLSDSGFYLCAWTPGLNTEAFFGQGTRLTVV.

The chain employs TRBV2 and TRBJ2-7; D may be TRBD1 (5 bases). This CDR3 comprises 13 residues. Germline V gives CDR1 SNHLY, CDR2 FYNNEI. Trimming cost V 3 bases and J 4 bases, with 10 bases left between them. CDR3 nucleotides: TGTGCCAGCAGTGAGGACAACCGGTACGAGCAGTACTTC. Residues: CASSEDNRYEQYF.

The chain uses TRBV7-9 and TRBJ2-7; the match to TRBD1 covers 9 bases. This CDR3 comprises 16 residues. V lost 6 bases, J lost 4 bases, and 13 bases stayed unmatched. Germline values: CDR1 SEHNR, CDR2 FQNEAQ (reference sequence). As DNA, the CDR3 is TGTGCCAGCAGTCCGATAACCGGGACAGGGATGTACGAGCAGTACTTC. Its protein is CASSPITGTGMYEQYF. Supplemented by reference TRBV7-9 and TRBJ2-7, the full variable domain reads DTGVSQNPRHKITKRGQNVTFRCDPISEHNRLYWYRQTLGQGPEFLTYFQNEAQLEKSRLLSDRFSAERPKGSFSTLEIQRTEQGDSAMYLCASSPITGTGMYEQYFGPGTRLTVT.

V is TRBV5-4 and J is TRBJ2-1; no reliable D call. The CDR3 extends over 12 amino acids. Per the germline V gene, CDR1 is SGHNT and CDR2 is YYREEE (reference sequence). Trimming removed 0 bases from V and 8 bases from J, with 6 bases in between. The CDR3 loop reads CASSLVFDEQFF. CDR3 DNA: TGTGCCAGCAGCTTGGTCTTCGATGAGCAGTTCTTC.

The genes are TRBV28 and TRBJ2-5, with a weak D call TRBD2 (7 bases). Trimming stripped 3 bases from V and 0 bases from J, with 14 bases between. The CDR3 is 16 amino acids. Germline lookup yields CDR1 MDHEN and CDR2 SYDVKM. The CDR3 DNA reads TGTGCCAGCAGTTTGGGGGGGGCCCTGTACCAAGAGACCCAGTACTTC. Protein: CASSLGGALYQETQYF.

This clone has just one count. The gene calls are TRBV7-8 and TRBJ1-2; D is unclear. This CDR3 is 15 amino acids long. The V end was cut by 5 bases, the J end by 5 bases, with 18 bases between. Germline V lookup: CDR1 SGHVS, CDR2 FQNEAQ. The CDR3 loop is CASSPRENLLYGYTF. The DNA of the CDR3 is TGTGCCAGCAGCCCTCGGGAGAACCTATTATATGGCTACACCTTC.

The gene calls are TRBV27 and TRBJ2-5; D might be TRBD2 (6 bases). Trimming stripped 8 bases from V and 2 bases from J, with 15 bases between. Germline V CDR1 and CDR2: MNHEY, SMNVEV (reference sequence). The CDR3 length is 14 residues. The CDR3 DNA reads as TGTGCCAGCCGTGGAGGGCAGTGGCAAGAGACCCAGTACTTC. Protein sequence: CASRGGQWQETQYF.

The chain carries TRBV5-4 and TRBJ2-3; 12 nucleotides align to TRBD2. Germline loops: CDR1 SGHNT, CDR2 YYREEE (reference sequence). CDR3 length: 16 residues. The V gene end was trimmed by 4 bases and the J gene end by 2 bases; junction bases not matched to a gene: 5. As DNA, the CDR3 is TGTGCCAGCAGCCTTGGACTAGCGGGACTCACAGATACGCAGTATTTT. It codes for CASSLGLAGLTDTQYF.

This clone was seen only a few times. The J gene is TRBJ2-7, the V gene TRBV11-2, with D perhaps TRBD1 (5 bases). The germline gives CDR1 SGHAT, CDR2 FQNNGV. The CDR3 is 13 residues long. V lost 2 bases and J lost 3, with 8 bases in between. CDR3 in amino acids: CASSLSGIYEQYF. CDR3 bases: TGTGCCAGCAGCTTATCAGGGATCTACGAGCAGTACTTC. Full variable domain (remainder filled in from reference TRBV11-2 and TRBJ2-7): EAGVAQSPRYKIIEKRQSVAFWCNPISGHATLYWYQQILGQGPKLLIQFQNNGVVDDSQLPKDRFSAERLKGVDSTLKIQPAKLEDSAVYLCASSLSGIYEQYFGPGTRLTVT.

V gene TRBV7-2 combines with J gene TRBJ2-2; tentative D call: TRBD1 (5 bases). Trimming shortened V by 1 base and J by 0 bases, and 9 bases separated the two germline ends. CDR1 and CDR2 (germline): SGHTA, FQGNSA. CDR3 size: 16 residues. The CDR3 DNA reads as TGTGCCAGCAGCTTAGAAGGGGTCACGAACACCGGGGAGCTGTTTTTT. Residues: CASSLEGVTNTGELFF.

V gene TRBV30 combines with J gene TRBJ2-7, with D tentatively TRBD2 (6 bases). The CDR3 extends over 15 amino acids. The germline gives CDR1 GTSNPN, CDR2 SVGIG (reference sequence). Between the trimmed V and J ends, which lost 0 bases and 2 bases, there was a span of 14 bases. Here the CDR3 reads CAWSVPLARTYEQYF. The CDR3 DNA sequence: TGTGCCTGGAGTGTACCTCTAGCGCGAACCTACGAGCAGTACTTC.

The chain links TRBV19 to TRBJ1-4; D not resolved. Trimming took 5 bases from V and 0 from J, leaving 7 bases between them. CDR3 length: 14 amino acids. From germline, CDR1 is LNHDA and CDR2 SQIVND (reference sequence). The CDR3 here is CASSFTPTNEKLFF. The DNA for the CDR3 is TGTGCCAGTAGTTTCACCCCAACTAATGAAAAACTGTTTTTT.

V and J are TRBV29-1 and TRBJ1-1, with 7 bases lining up with TRBD1. The CDR3 length is 13 residues. Germline V gives CDR1 SQVTM, CDR2 ANQGSEA. The ends lost 6 bases at V and 5 bases at J; junction bases unmatched: 9. CDR3 sequence: CSVEPRGVTEAFF. CDR3 nucleotides: TGCAGCGTCGAGCCCAGGGGGGTAACTGAAGCTTTCTTT.

The chain is built from TRBV19 and TRBJ2-1; the D is unclear. Germline CDR1 and CDR2: LNHDA and SQIVND (reference sequence). V was clipped by 7 bases and J by 0 bases, with 13 bases between them. CDR3 length equals 15 residues. In DNA form, the CDR3 reads TGTGCCAGTAAATTTGAGATAACCTCCTACAATGAGCAGTTCTTC. It encodes CASKFEITSYNEQFF.

This chain uses TRBV19 with TRBJ2-2; 9 nucleotides match TRBD1. The CDR3 runs to 15 residues. Germline V gene data show CDR1 as LNHDA and CDR2 as SQIVND (reference sequence). The V segment lost 6 bases and the J segment 1 base; nucleotides outside the gene matches: 3. For the CDR3, the DNA is TGTGCCAGTAGACCGGGACAGGGGAACACCGGGGAGCTGTTTTTT. Translating it yields CASRPGQGNTGELFF.

The chain couples TRBV27 to TRBJ2-2; 7 positions agree with TRBD2. Germline trimming cut 5 bases from V and 5 bases from J; bases unmatched to any gene: 8. CDR1 is MNHEY, CDR2 SMNVEV, per germline (reference sequence). This CDR3 has 15 residues. CDR3 bases: TGTGCCAGCAGTCTCACGCAGCGGGAAACCGGGGAGCTGTTTTTT. This gives the protein CASSLTQRETGELFF.

The chain has TRBV19 and TRBJ2-7, with TRBD2 as a possible D gene (6 bases). V shed 3 bases and J shed 7 bases, with 19 bases lying between them. The germline CDR1 and CDR2 sequences are LNHDA and SQIVND (reference sequence). This CDR3 spans 15 amino acids. CDR3 DNA sequence: TGTGCCAGTAGTATTGGCGGGACGCCTAGTTGGGAGCAGTACTTC. Amino acid sequence: CASSIGGTPSWEQYF.

CDR3 loop: CASSAHAGGVNTGELFF. The CDR3 bases are TGTGCCAGCAGCGCTCACGCAGGGGGCGTAAACACCGGGGAGCTGTTTTTT. The rearrangement uses TRBV9 and TRBJ2-2, with TRBD1 matching 8 bases. CDR3 length equals 17 residues. V lost 3 bases and J lost 2; bases outside the gene matches: 9. Looked up from germline, CDR1 is SGDLS and CDR2 is YYNGEE.

A note on this clone: Germline is not matched at one junction end, which may reflect a read error. The genes are TRBV27 and TRBJ2-7; 7 bases map to TRBD1. Per the germline V gene, CDR1 is MNHEY and CDR2 is SMNVEV (reference sequence). The CDR3 is 13 residues long. CDR3 loop: CASSPRGLQGSAF. The CDR3 coding sequence is TGTGCCAGCAGTCCCAGGGGTTTACAGGGGAGTGCCTTC.